The source of this TCR beta chain is a study of neurological immune-mediated disorders. This CDR3 comprises 14 residues. J was trimmed by 12 bases and V by 2 bases; bases with no gene match: 9. CDR1 is SGDLS, CDR2 YYNGEE, per germline. This clonotype was seen only a few times. Its specificity is unknown. Regarding the study as a whole: No CDR3 amino acid sequences were shared by expanded clones across subjects, suggesting private repertoires in all groups.

MiXCR, applied by TCRdb to the 5' RACE reads, yields one record per CDR3 protein. The sample has under 20,000 distinct CDR3 sequences, over 12% seen once. This receptor was obtained from a man in his fifties or sixties with HTLV-1-associated myelopathy (HAM/TSP). Material: PBMCs. The chain couples TRBV9 to TRBJ2-2, with 8 bases identical to TRBD1. CDR3: CASSVAAQGVKLFF. DNA for the CDR3: TGTGCCAGCAGCGTGGCCGCACAGGGGGTAAAGCTGTTTTTT.